This entry lists 17 T cell receptor beta chains sequenced from one sample in a study of blood T cell repertoires in COVID-19. Clones were sequenced by immunoSEQ multiplex PCR, and TCRdb holds only the in-frame ones, with some missing. This sample yields fewer than 700,000 clones, of which 85% to 90% are seen a single time; roughly 8% belongs to the top ten. Material for sequencing was peripheral blood. The receptors were gathered from a woman between 45 and 60 years old with COVID-19, enrolled during active disease.

This chain joins TRBV5-1 and TRBJ2-6, with 12 nucleotides matching TRBD2. CDR3 length: 18 amino acids. CDR1 and CDR2 from the germline V gene are SGHRS and YFSETQ. The J segment lost 0 bases and the V segment lost 2 bases, leaving 3 bases of the junction unmatched. The CDR3 loop reads CASSFGLAGLSGANVLTF. As DNA, the CDR3 is TGCGCCAGCAGCTTCGGACTAGCGGGGCTCTCTGGGGCCAACGTCCTGACTTTC. Combining the CDR3 with reference TRBV5-1 and TRBJ2-6 gives the whole variable domain KAGVTQTPRYLIKTRGQQVTLSCSPISGHRSVSWYQQTPGQGLQFLFEYFSETQRNKGNFPGRFSGRQFSNSRSEMNVSTLELGDSALYLCASSFGLAGLSGANVLTFGAGSRLTVL.

A word on this clone: The sample contains more than one DNA sequence encoding this CDR3. V gene TRBV6-1 combines with J gene TRBJ1-1; perhaps TRBD1 as D (6 bases). The CDR3 has 13 amino acids. V dropped 0 bases and J dropped 5 bases, with 7 bases sitting between them. CDR1 and CDR2 from the germline V gene are MNHNS and SASEGT. CDR3 amino acids: CASSEARGTEAFF. DNA of the CDR3: TGTGCCAGCAGTGAAGCGAGGGGGACTGAAGCTTTCTTT.

The rearrangement links TRBV10-3 to TRBJ2-3; 8 bases match TRBD2. Germline CDR1 ENHRY, CDR2 SYGVKD. The trim removed 6 bases at V and 0 bases at J, leaving 2 bases unmatched. The CDR3 extends over 14 amino acids. The CDR3 DNA sequence: TGTGCCATCAGATCTAGCGGGAGCACAGATACGCAGTATTTT. Translated, it gives CAIRSSGSTDTQYF.

J is TRBJ1-6 and V is TRBV6-4, with 10 bases fitting TRBD1. The CDR3 contains 14 residues. Trimming took 0 bases from V and 10 from J; bases not matched to a gene: 0. From germline, CDR1 is MRHNA and CDR2 SNTAGT. Here the CDR3 DNA reads TGTGCCAGCAGTGACTCGACAGGGGGCTCACCCCTCCACTTT. Protein: CASSDSTGGSPLHF.

Only one count was recorded for this clone. The rearrangement uses TRBV9 and TRBJ2-7, with D tentatively TRBD1 (6 bases). There are 15 residues in the CDR3. V was shortened by 4 bases and J by 6 bases, with 20 bases between the two germline ends. Germline CDR1 is SGDLS and CDR2 is YYNGEE. DNA of the CDR3: TGTGCCAGCAGCTCAATTCTCAGGGGTGGGGTCGAGCAGTACTTC. As protein: CASSSILRGGVEQYF.

The V call is TRBV20-1, the J call TRBJ1-4; 9 bases line up with TRBD1. This CDR3 comprises 15 residues. Germline lookup yields CDR1 DFQATT and CDR2 SNEGSKA (reference sequence). J was trimmed by 8 bases and V by 3 bases; bases with no gene match: 10. The CDR3: CSASGSGQGDEKLFF. CDR3 in DNA: TGCAGTGCTAGTGGCTCGGGACAGGGTGACGAAAAACTGTTTTTT.

The chain couples TRBV6-5 to TRBJ1-2; possible D gene TRBD1, 6 bases. The V end lost 8 bases, the J end lost 4 bases, and 17 bases lay between the germline ends. In germline, CDR1 is MNHEY, CDR2 SVGAGI. CDR3 size: 14 residues. CDR3 region: CASGGAPPGYGYTF. The CDR3 DNA sequence: TGTGCCAGCGGGGGGGCACCCCCGGGCTATGGCTACACCTTC.

V is TRBV18 and J is TRBJ1-3; D gene ambiguous. V was cut by 0 bases and J by 2 bases, with 5 bases left in between. In germline, CDR1 is KGHSH, CDR2 LQKENI. The CDR3 contains 14 residues. The CDR3 DNA sequence: TGTGCCAGCTCACCACCCCTCGCTGGAAACACCATATATTTT. It translates to CASSPPLAGNTIYF. Full variable domain (remainder filled in from reference TRBV18 and TRBJ1-3): NAGVMQNPRHLVRRRGQEARLRCSPMKGHSHVYWYRQLPEEGLKFMVYLQKENIIDESGMPKERFSAEFPKEGPSILRIQQVVRGDSAAYFCASSPPLAGNTIYFGEGSWLTVV.

The chain has TRBV24-1 and TRBJ1-2; 9 bases align to TRBD1. The germline gives CDR1 KGHDR, CDR2 SFDVKD. The V and J ends lost 2 bases and 4 bases, in that order; junction bases with no gene match: 7. The CDR3 consists of 16 residues. This chain's CDR3 is CATSDSLPGQGYGYTF. Written as DNA, the CDR3 is TGTGCCACCAGTGATTCCTTGCCGGGACAGGGCTATGGCTACACCTTC.

The CDR3 here is CASSLGQGAYGYTF. The CDR3 bases are TGTGCCAGCAGCTTGGGTCAGGGGGCGTATGGCTACACCTTC. J is TRBJ1-2 and V is TRBV5-4; 8 nucleotides line up with TRBD1. The CDR3 has 14 amino acids. CDR1 and CDR2 (germline): SGHNT, YYREEE (reference sequence). V was pared by 0 bases and J by 5 bases, with 3 bases of the junction left unmatched.

The chain uses TRBV29-1 and TRBJ1-1, with D perhaps TRBD1 (6 bases). This CDR3 is built from 15 residues. V was shortened by 4 bases and J by 6 bases, with 21 bases between the two germline ends. From germline, CDR1 is SQVTM and CDR2 ANQGSEA. CDR3 in DNA: TGCAGCGTTGCCGCTGCTCCCGGACAGCGCTCTGAAGCTTTCTTT. Its protein product is CSVAAAPGQRSEAFF. The variable domain in full, completed from reference TRBV29-1 and TRBJ1-1, reads SAVISQKPSRDICQRGTSLTIQCQVDSQVTMMFWYRQQPGQSLTLIATANQGSEATYESGFVIDKFPISRPNLTFSTLTVSNMSPEDSSIYLCSVAAAPGQRSEAFFGQGTRLTVV.

This sequence joins TRBV9 and TRBJ1-1; tentatively, D is TRBD1 (5 bases). Germline CDR1 SGDLS, CDR2 YYNGEE. This CDR3 has 15 amino acids. V lost 2 bases to trimming and J lost 3 bases, with 14 bases between them. Written as DNA, the CDR3 is TGTGCCAGCAGCGTCGCAGGGCAGGCGTACACTGAAGCTTTCTTT. Translated: CASSVAGQAYTEAFF.

V gene TRBV19 combines with J gene TRBJ1-5; 9 nucleotides line up with TRBD1. The CDR3 runs to 15 residues. The V and J ends lost 5 bases and 2 bases, in that order; junction bases with no gene match: 4. Germline V lookup: CDR1 LNHDA, CDR2 SQIVND (reference sequence). As DNA, the CDR3 is TGTGCCAGTAGTCTTCGACAGGGGGGCAATCAGCCCCAGCATTTT. It codes for CASSLRQGGNQPQHF.

The chain links TRBV15 to TRBJ2-2, with 12 bases lining up with TRBD2. Trimming at V came to 0 bases and at J to 8 bases, leaving 7 bases not matched to a gene. CDR3 length: 17 residues. Per germline, CDR1 LNHNV and CDR2 YYDKDF (reference sequence). This CDR3 reads CATSRDGLAGGPGELFF. The DNA for the CDR3 is TGTGCCACCAGCAGAGACGGGCTAGCGGGGGGGCCTGGGGAGCTGTTTTTT.

This clone was counted a single time. The rearrangement uses TRBV6-5 and TRBJ1-5; D unclear. V was trimmed by 6 bases and J by 6 bases, leaving 9 bases between them. There are 12 residues in the CDR3. The germline CDR1 and CDR2 sequences are MNHEY and SVGAGI. CDR3 in amino acids: CASRMGSQPQHF. The CDR3 DNA follows: TGTGCCAGCAGAATGGGGAGTCAGCCCCAGCATTTT.

J is TRBJ1-5 and V is TRBV28; perhaps TRBD1 as D (5 bases). Per the germline V gene, CDR1 is MDHEN and CDR2 is SYDVKM. Trimming pared 11 bases from V and 0 bases from J, leaving 11 bases between. CDR3 length: 13 residues. The CDR3 is CALQAYSNQPQHF. Here the CDR3 DNA reads TGTGCCTTACAGGCTTATAGCAATCAGCCCCAGCATTTT.

The V gene is TRBV5-5, the J gene TRBJ2-7; TRBD2 is a possible D gene (7 bases). The V end lost 6 bases, the J end lost 7 bases, and 20 bases lay between the germline ends. Germline CDR1 is SGHKS and CDR2 is YYEKEE (reference sequence). This CDR3 region has 14 residues. CDR3 loop: CASTVGGGLREQYF. The CDR3 nucleotides are TGTGCCAGCACCGTAGGGGGGGGCCTTAGAGAGCAGTACTTC.